The 13 T cell receptor beta chains below were found in one sample sequenced in a study of blood T cell repertoires in COVID-19. Data came from immunoSEQ multiplex PCR; TCRdb stores just in-frame clones and leaves some out. The table shows 250,000 to 400,000 clones, with more than 75% occurring only once. The material sequenced was peripheral blood. Receptors were obtained from a man aged 50 to 59 with active or convalescent COVID-19.

The J gene is TRBJ2-1, the V gene TRBV5-1, with 9 bases identical to TRBD2. J gave up 8 bases and V 0 bases, and 6 bases lay outside the gene matches. Looked up from germline, CDR1 is SGHRS and CDR2 is YFSETQ. The CDR3 sequence is 15 residues long. CDR3 sequence: CASSLVAGGRYEQFF. DNA for the CDR3: TGCGCCAGCAGCTTGGTCGCGGGAGGGCGTTATGAGCAGTTCTTC.

This clone has just one count. The chain links TRBV12-3 or TRBV12-4 to TRBJ2-7; 7 bases map to TRBD2. Trimming took 5 bases from V and 7 from J; bases not matched to a gene: 5. The CDR3 contains 12 residues. For the CDR3, the DNA is TGTGCCAGCAGTAGCGGGGAATATGAGCAGTACTTC. This encodes CASSSGEYEQYF.

The gene calls are TRBV28 and TRBJ2-5; TRBD1 matches 7 bases. CDR1 is MDHEN and CDR2 is SYDVKM in the germline V gene. CDR3 size: 14 residues. The ends lost 5 bases at V and 5 bases at J; junction bases unmatched: 8. CDR3 nucleotide sequence: TGTGCCAGCAGTCCAGGACAGGTCGGGGAGACCCAGTACTTC. Translated, it gives CASSPGQVGETQYF. Filled out from reference TRBV28 and TRBJ2-5, the complete variable domain reads DVKVTQSSRYLVKRTGEKVFLECVQDMDHENMFWYRQDPGLGLRLIYFSYDVKMKEKGDIPEGYSVSREKKERFSLILESASTNQTSMYLCASSPGQVGETQYFGPGTRLLVL.

The chain uses TRBV10-2 and TRBJ1-4; 8 bases fit TRBD1. V lost 3 bases, J lost 5 bases, and 5 bases stayed unmatched. This CDR3 is 15 amino acids long. CDR1 is WSHSY, CDR2 SAAADI, per germline. Written as DNA, the CDR3 is TGCGCCAGCAGTGACCGGACAGGGCCAAATGAAAAACTGTTTTTT. Amino acid sequence: CASSDRTGPNEKLFF.

This clone appeared a few times. The rearrangement links TRBV5-5 to TRBJ2-1, with 9 bases aligning to TRBD2. This CDR3 has 19 residues. Trimming took 0 bases from V and 0 from J; bases not matched to a gene: 10. Looked up from germline, CDR1 is SGHKS and CDR2 is YYEKEE (reference sequence). The CDR3 loop is CASSLDGSGRLSSYNEQFF. CDR3 DNA sequence: TGTGCCAGCAGCTTGGATGGTAGCGGGAGACTGAGCTCCTACAATGAGCAGTTCTTC.

V usage is TRBV9 and J usage is TRBJ2-5; no definite D call. Germline V lookup: CDR1 SGDLS, CDR2 YYNGEE. V lost 4 bases, J lost 4 bases, and 11 bases lay in between. The CDR3 contains 13 residues. The CDR3 loop reads CASSPRPVETQYF. The CDR3 DNA reads TGTGCCAGCAGCCCGCGCCCCGTAGAGACCCAGTACTTC.

Notes on this clone: At one boundary the junction diverges from the germline segment, which might be a read error. The chain has TRBV28 and TRBJ2-7; 10 bases agree with TRBD1. Germline CDR1 is MDHEN and CDR2 is SYDVKM. This CDR3 is built from 12 residues. The CDR3 here is CATIPDTGQGFF. CDR3 DNA sequence: TGTGCCACCATCCCGGACACGGGACAGGGGTTCTTC.

V and J are TRBV10-3 and TRBJ1-1; 7 nucleotides match TRBD1. V shed 8 bases, J shed 2 bases, and the junction held 5 bases outside the gene matches. The CDR3 is 13 amino acids. Looked up from germline, CDR1 is ENHRY and CDR2 is SYGVKD. The CDR3 bases are TGTGCCATCTCTTCAGGGGGTAACACTGAAGCTTTCTTT. As protein: CAISSGGNTEAFF.

V is TRBV19 and J is TRBJ1-2, with D uncertain. This CDR3 comprises 16 residues. Germline CDR1 and CDR2: LNHDA and SQIVND (reference sequence). V lost 3 bases and J 4 bases, leaving 18 bases between the germline ends. CDR3 loop: CASSIAHRTEVYGYTF. CDR3 nucleotide sequence: TGTGCCAGTAGTATTGCTCACCGAACAGAAGTCTATGGCTACACCTTC. The whole variable domain, remainder taken from reference TRBV19 and TRBJ1-2, is DGGITQSPKYLFRKEGQNVTLSCEQNLNHDAMYWYRQDPGQGLRLIYYSQIVNDFQKGDIAEGYSVSREKKESFPLTVTSAQKNPTAFYLCASSIAHRTEVYGYTFGSGTRLTVV.

The count of this clone is one. The chain uses TRBV7-9 and TRBJ2-1; 8 bases are a match to TRBD1. V shed 11 bases and J 7 bases; nucleotides not matched to a gene: 10. CDR3 length: 13 amino acids. CDR1 is SEHNR and CDR2 is FQNEAQ in the germline V gene (reference sequence). The CDR3 DNA reads TGTGCCCCAACCCAGGGGGCCCGGAATGAGCAGTTCTTC. It is translated as CAPTQGARNEQFF.

CDR3 residues: CASSFRTGGILNTEAFF. The CDR3, as DNA: TGTGCCAGCAGTTTCAGGACAGGGGGCATCCTGAACACTGAAGCTTTCTTT. This chain connects TRBV28 to TRBJ1-1; 11 bases are shared with TRBD1. The CDR3 length is 17 residues. CDR1 is MDHEN and CDR2 is SYDVKM in the germline V gene. Trimming removed 3 bases from V and 0 bases from J; junction bases left unmatched: 6.

The genes are TRBV24-1 and TRBJ2-5; the D is unclear. The CDR3 spans 12 residues. CDR1 and CDR2 (germline): KGHDR, SFDVKD. V dropped 3 bases and J dropped 5 bases, with 6 bases sitting between them. The CDR3 loop is CATSDPLETQYF. The CDR3 DNA is TGTGCCACCAGTGATCCCCTTGAGACCCAGTACTTC.

The genes are TRBV19 and TRBJ1-5, with 8 bases that match TRBD1. The CDR3 spans 16 residues. From germline, CDR1 is LNHDA and CDR2 SQIVND (reference sequence). The J segment lost 0 bases and the V segment lost 5 bases, leaving 6 bases of the junction unmatched. The CDR3 loop is CASSPGTGYSNQPQHF. For the CDR3, the DNA is TGTGCCAGTAGTCCCGGGACAGGCTATAGCAATCAGCCCCAGCATTTT.